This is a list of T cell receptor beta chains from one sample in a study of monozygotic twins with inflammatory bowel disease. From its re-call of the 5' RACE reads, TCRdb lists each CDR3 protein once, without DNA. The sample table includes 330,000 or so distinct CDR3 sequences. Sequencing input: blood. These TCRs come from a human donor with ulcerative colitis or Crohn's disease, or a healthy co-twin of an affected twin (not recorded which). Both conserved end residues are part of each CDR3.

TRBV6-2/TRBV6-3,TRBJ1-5,CASTSEGNQPQHF
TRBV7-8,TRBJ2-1,CASSFSLNEQFF
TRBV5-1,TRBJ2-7,CASSLALSGDYEQYF
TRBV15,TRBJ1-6,CATSRDRSALYNSPLHF
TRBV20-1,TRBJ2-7,CSARSPTRNEQYF
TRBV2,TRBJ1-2,CASAGTGGLGYTF
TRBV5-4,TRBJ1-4,CASSLVSGEKLFF
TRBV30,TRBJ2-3,CAWSGGAFDLASTDTQYF
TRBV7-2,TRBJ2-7,CASSFVPYEQNF
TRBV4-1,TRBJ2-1,CASSLLAGGSANEQFF
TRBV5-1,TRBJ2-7,CATRSGSEQYF
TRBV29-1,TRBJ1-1,CSILSLNTEAFF
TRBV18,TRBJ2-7,CASSPTPGGAEQYF
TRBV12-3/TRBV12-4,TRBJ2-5,CASSLARDLQETQYF
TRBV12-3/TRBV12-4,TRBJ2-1,CASSPGGAYNEQFF
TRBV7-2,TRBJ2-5,CASSFRRDPSGTQYF
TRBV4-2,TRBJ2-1,CASSHKVSAFNEQFF
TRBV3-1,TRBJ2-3,CASSLEGAGTDTQYF
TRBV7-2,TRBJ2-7,CASSLSFIYEQYF
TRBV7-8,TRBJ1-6,CASRLKTGLYSPLHF
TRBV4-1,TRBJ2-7,CASSQDIPSVEQYF
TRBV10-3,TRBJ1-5,CAISPGQVGPQHF
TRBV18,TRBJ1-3,CASSPADGTSGNTIYF
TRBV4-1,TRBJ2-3,CASSQKRGTADTQYF
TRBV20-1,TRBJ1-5,CSARVTDSRQPQHF
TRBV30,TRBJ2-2,CAGKSRGDTGELFF
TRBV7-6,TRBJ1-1,CASSPRGRKQAFF
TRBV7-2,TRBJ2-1,CASSLRMSTSGGNEQFF
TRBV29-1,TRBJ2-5,CSVWLAGFQETQYF
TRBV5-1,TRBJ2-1,CASSLAGGTFNEQFF
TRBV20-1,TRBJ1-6,CSATQGTDSPLHF
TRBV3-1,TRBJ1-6,CASSQDQGSLSPLHF
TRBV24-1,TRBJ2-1,CATSDPGARNEQFF
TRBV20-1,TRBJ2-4,CSASRSQSGVYF
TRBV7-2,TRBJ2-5,CASGPGGAQETQYF
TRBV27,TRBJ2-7,CASSLRLAGLQEQYF
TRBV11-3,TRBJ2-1,CASSRGAGQYNEQFF
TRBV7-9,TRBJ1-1,CASDMGRNTEAFF
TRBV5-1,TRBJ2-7,CASRRLDHEQYF
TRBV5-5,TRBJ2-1,CASSVRGEENNEQFF
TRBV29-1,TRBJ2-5,CSLSDRPVMGTQYF
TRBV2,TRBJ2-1,CASRMDSPSEQFF